The 23 T cell receptor beta chains reported below all come from one sample, sequenced in a study of a mutant IDH1 vaccine in newly diagnosed glioma. The time point here: week 5, during vaccination. It was 300 ug of mutant IDH1 20-mer peptide that made up each vaccine dose, given with topical imiquimod. No antigens are known for them. Assay used: immunoSEQ multiplex PCR; TCRdb lists only in-frame clones, some missing. This table holds approximately 61,000 clones, around 84% found once. The specimen comprised PBMCs, sampled from a glioma patient whose treatment included an IDH1 peptide vaccine. These receptors originate from a woman between 50 and 59 years old with glioma.

The gene calls are TRBV19 and TRBJ2-1, with TRBD1 as a possible D gene (5 bases). This CDR3 contains 16 residues. The V gene's germline CDR1 is LNHDA and CDR2 SQIVND (reference sequence). Trimming removed 3 bases at V and 6 bases at J, with 18 bases between. Here the CDR3 DNA reads TGTGCCAGTAGTATTGGGTACAGGTCGGTCGTCAATGAGCAGTTCTTC. Translated, it gives CASSIGYRSVVNEQFF.

The sample holds one count of this clone. The gene calls are TRBV29-1 and TRBJ1-1; D is unresolved. The CDR3 length is 12 residues. V was cut by 4 bases and J by 3 bases, with 9 bases left in between. CDR1 SQVTM and CDR2 ANQGSEA come from the germline V gene. CDR3 sequence (DNA): TGCAGCGTTGGGAACGGGGACACTGAAGCTTTCTTT. Translation gives CSVGNGDTEAFF.

The rearrangement links TRBV27 to TRBJ2-3, with 11 bases lining up with TRBD2. CDR1 and CDR2 from the germline V gene are MNHEY and SMNVEV (reference sequence). The CDR3 contains 16 residues. Trimming removed 4 bases from V and 6 bases from J; junction bases left unmatched: 9. In DNA, the CDR3 is TGTGCCAGCAGTTGGTCTAGCGGGGGGCACCCCGATACGCAGTATTTT. Translating it yields CASSWSSGGHPDTQYF.

This chain uses TRBV4-1 with TRBJ2-3; weak D call: TRBD1 (5 bases). V gave up 4 bases and J gave up 2 bases, with 16 bases separating them. Germline V gives CDR1 MGHRA, CDR2 YSYEKL. This CDR3 comprises 16 residues. In DNA form, the CDR3 reads TGCGCCAGCAGCCCACAACAGGTAATCACCACAGATACGCAGTATTTT. Translation: CASSPQQVITTDTQYF.

The chain couples TRBV4-3 to TRBJ2-7; 8 bases match TRBD1. The V segment lost 2 bases and the J segment 6 bases; nucleotides outside the gene matches: 3. The CDR3 spans 13 residues. CDR1 is LGHNA, CDR2 YSLEER, per germline. CDR3 residues: CASSQQTGAEQYF. The CDR3, as DNA: TGCGCCAGCAGCCAACAGACAGGGGCCGAGCAGTACTTC.

V gene TRBV11-2 combines with J gene TRBJ2-2; 10 bases match TRBD2. Losses at the gene ends were 2 bases for V and 1 base for J; bases not matched to a gene: 7. The germline V gene has CDR1 SGHAT and CDR2 FQNNGV. This CDR3 has 18 amino acids. CDR3 residues: CASSLPASGGLNTGELFF. The CDR3 region has the DNA TGTGCCAGCAGCTTACCCGCTAGCGGGGGTTTGAACACCGGGGAGCTGTTTTTT. The full variable domain, its missing parts supplied by reference TRBV11-2 and TRBJ2-2, is EAGVAQSPRYKIIEKRQSVAFWCNPISGHATLYWYQQILGQGPKLLIQFQNNGVVDDSQLPKDRFSAERLKGVDSTLKIQPAKLEDSAVYLCASSLPASGGLNTGELFFGEGSRLTVL.

This rearrangement joins TRBV7-8 to TRBJ2-7, with 8 bases identical to TRBD2. With V trimmed by 1 base and J by 3 bases, 2 bases remained unmatched. In germline, CDR1 is SGHVS, CDR2 FQNEAQ. The CDR3 extends over 14 amino acids. For the CDR3, the DNA is TGTGCCAGCAGCTTAGTTGGGACTAGCTACGAGCAGTACTTC. Translated: CASSLVGTSYEQYF.

The rearrangement uses TRBV7-9 and TRBJ2-1, with D maybe TRBD2 (7 bases). The germline V and J ends were trimmed by 0 bases and 9 bases, with 15 bases remaining between them. CDR1 is SEHNR and CDR2 is FQNEAQ in the germline V gene (reference sequence). The CDR3 is 15 residues long. For the CDR3, the DNA is TGTGCCAGCAGCTTAGCCGGGGGGCGGGGTAGTGAGCAGTTCTTC. Translated, it gives CASSLAGGRGSEQFF. Together with reference TRBV7-9 and TRBJ2-1, the CDR3 gives the full variable domain: DTGVSQNPRHKITKRGQNVTFRCDPISEHNRLYWYRQTLGQGPEFLTYFQNEAQLEKSRLLSDRFSAERPKGSFSTLEIQRTEQGDSAMYLCASSLAGGRGSEQFFGPGTRLTVL.

The chain joins TRBV5-6 to TRBJ1-2, with D unclear. V was clipped by 1 base and J by 0 bases, with 4 bases between them. The CDR3 is 13 amino acids. Germline V CDR1 and CDR2: SGHDT, YYEEEE. DNA for the CDR3: TGTGCCAGCAGCTTGCCGGCTAACTATGGCTACACCTTC. Its protein is CASSLPANYGYTF.

The rearrangement joins TRBV19 to TRBJ2-7; D is ambiguous. The germline V and J ends were trimmed by 3 bases and 5 bases, with 5 bases remaining between them. CDR1 is LNHDA, CDR2 SQIVND, per germline (reference sequence). The CDR3 is 11 residues long. The CDR3 reads CASSIDHEQYF. DNA for the CDR3: TGTGCCAGTAGTATCGACCACGAGCAGTACTTC.

This chain links TRBV5-1 with TRBJ2-3, with D perhaps TRBD1 or TRBD2 (5 bases each). The CDR3 totals 14 residues. Per germline, CDR1 SGHRS and CDR2 YFSETQ. The V end lost 4 bases, the J end lost 4 bases, and 13 bases lay between the germline ends. CDR3 in amino acids: CASSPPQGPDTQYF. The CDR3 DNA is TGCGCCAGCAGCCCCCCCCAGGGACCAGATACGCAGTATTTT.

V and J are TRBV4-1 and TRBJ2-7; 11 nucleotides line up with TRBD2. Unmatched junction bases numbered 14, after V lost 4 bases and J lost 3 bases. CDR3 length: 18 residues. The germline V gene encodes CDR1 MGHRA and CDR2 YSYEKL. Here the CDR3 reads CASSPPASGGLGIYEQYF. The CDR3 DNA is TGCGCCAGCAGCCCGCCAGCTAGCGGGGGGCTCGGAATCTACGAGCAGTACTTC.

The chain uses TRBV5-1 and TRBJ2-2; 14 positions agree with TRBD2. Trimming cost V 3 bases and J 6 bases; bases outside gene matches: 4. Germline lookup yields CDR1 SGHRS and CDR2 YFSETQ. The CDR3 extends over 16 amino acids. CDR3: CASSSRLAGGAGELFF. In DNA, the CDR3 is TGCGCCAGCAGCTCAAGACTAGCGGGGGGGGCCGGGGAGCTGTTTTTT.

The rearrangement links TRBV4-3 to TRBJ1-2; a possible D gene is TRBD1 (5 bases). The CDR3 is 12 amino acids. Germline lookup yields CDR1 LGHNA and CDR2 YSLEER. The germline V and J ends were trimmed by 4 bases and 8 bases, with 11 bases remaining between them. CDR3 coding DNA: TGCGCCAGCAGCCGAGAGGAGGGGGGCTACACCTTC. As protein: CASSREEGGYTF.

This clone was counted only a few times. This chain links TRBV29-1 with TRBJ1-1; D uncertain. Germline CDR1 is SQVTM and CDR2 is ANQGSEA. With 5 bases removed from V and 6 bases from J, the gap between germline ends came to 16 bases. This CDR3 region has 13 residues. DNA of the CDR3: TGCAGCGTTAGTAGGAGGGCTGCACCTGAAGCTTTCTTT. This encodes CSVSRRAAPEAFF.

This chain joins TRBV9 and TRBJ1-6, with 7 bases that match TRBD1. This CDR3 contains 15 residues. The V gene end was trimmed by 4 bases and the J gene end by 9 bases; junction bases not matched to a gene: 10. Germline CDR1 and CDR2: SGDLS and YYNGEE. CDR3 amino acids: CASSSRGDSGSPLHF. The CDR3 DNA reads TGTGCCAGCAGCTCACGGGGGGACAGTGGTTCACCCCTCCACTTT.

The rearrangement uses TRBV2 and TRBJ2-1; D tentatively reads TRBD1 or TRBD2 (5 bases each). V lost 6 bases and J lost 9, with 15 bases in between. The CDR3 has 13 residues. Germline loops: CDR1 SNHLY, CDR2 FYNNEI. The CDR3 protein is CASRQGTPLEQFF. The CDR3 DNA reads as TGTGCCAGCAGGCAAGGGACCCCACTTGAGCAGTTCTTC.

This clone has just a few counts. J is TRBJ2-7 and V is TRBV7-9; D could derive from TRBD1 or TRBD2 (5 bases each). V dropped 5 bases and J dropped 1 base, with 9 bases sitting between them. The CDR3 covers 13 residues. The germline gives CDR1 SEHNR, CDR2 FQNEAQ (reference sequence). This CDR3 is CASSEGLSYEQYF. CDR3 DNA sequence: TGTGCCAGCAGCGAGGGGCTTTCCTACGAGCAGTACTTC. The full variable domain, with the rest looked up from reference TRBV7-9 and TRBJ2-7, is DTGVSQNPRHKITKRGQNVTFRCDPISEHNRLYWYRQTLGQGPEFLTYFQNEAQLEKSRLLSDRFSAERPKGSFSTLEIQRTEQGDSAMYLCASSEGLSYEQYFGPGTRLTVT.

The chain joins TRBV10-3 to TRBJ1-5, with 7 nucleotides matching TRBD1. The CDR3 totals 15 residues. Germline-derived CDR1 and CDR2 are ENHRY and SYGVKD. Trimming removed 6 bases from V and 0 bases from J; junction bases left unmatched: 5. For the CDR3, the DNA is TGTGCCATCAGGGGGACAGATGATAGCAATCAGCCCCAGCATTTT. Amino acids: CAIRGTDDSNQPQHF.

CDR3 sequence (DNA): TGTGCCAGCAGCGTCGAGGGTAGCTATGGCTACACCTTC. Translation: CASSVEGSYGYTF. The chain uses TRBV9 and TRBJ1-2; D remains unclear. Germline CDR1 SGDLS, CDR2 YYNGEE. This CDR3 comprises 13 residues. Trimming cost V 2 bases and J 4 bases, with 9 bases left between them.

The chain employs TRBV5-6 and TRBJ2-1; D tentatively fits TRBD1 or TRBD2 (5 bases each). The CDR3 has 14 residues. Per germline, CDR1 SGHDT and CDR2 YYEEEE. Trimming cost V 4 bases and J 3 bases, with 11 bases left between them. The CDR3 sequence: CASSLGTVYNEQFF. The CDR3 DNA reads as TGTGCCAGCAGCCTGGGGACCGTCTACAATGAGCAGTTCTTC. The whole variable domain, filled in from reference TRBV5-6 and TRBJ2-1, reads DAGVTQSPTHLIKTRGQQVTLRCSPKSGHDTVSWYQQALGQGPQFIFQYYEEEERQRGNFPDRFSGHQFPNYSSELNVNALLLGDSALYLCASSLGTVYNEQFFGPGTRLTVL.

V is TRBV7-2 and J is TRBJ1-5; D gene unclear. The CDR3 is made up of 13 amino acids. Trimming took 1 base from V and 6 from J, leaving 7 bases between them. Germline V gene lookup returns CDR1 SGHTA and CDR2 FQGNSA. This chain's CDR3 is CASSLDFSQPQHF. The CDR3 nucleotides are TGTGCCAGCAGCTTAGACTTTTCTCAGCCCCAGCATTTT.

The chain is built from TRBV15 and TRBJ2-2, with D maybe TRBD2 (5 bases). Trimming pared 6 bases from V and 8 bases from J, leaving 22 bases between. Germline-derived CDR1 and CDR2 are LNHNV and YYDKDF (reference sequence). The CDR3 consists of 16 residues. CDR3 amino acids: CATSGGGLGLIGELFF. For the CDR3, the DNA is TGTGCCACCAGTGGAGGAGGACTGGGCCTAATAGGGGAGCTGTTTTTT.